The 10 T cell receptor beta chains below were found in one sample sequenced in a study of T-cell memory formation after mild COVID-19. TCRdb analysed the 5' RACE reads with MiXCR anew, one entry per CDR3 protein. The table lists roughly 560,000 distinct CDR3 sequences, about a fifth of them singletons. What was sequenced was PBMCs or a T cell subset sorted from them (not recorded which). Source of these receptors: an adult woman who had mild COVID-19 (a few samples of this study predate the infection). Cell type and time point are not known.

This clonotype was picked up a small number of times. J is TRBJ1-5 and V is TRBV7-2, with a possible D match to TRBD1 (6 bases). The length of the CDR3 is 15 residues. V lost 1 base, J lost 4 bases, and 11 bases lay in between. The V gene's germline CDR1 is SGHTA and CDR2 FQGNSA. The CDR3 reads CASSLVQGRNQPQHF. The CDR3, as DNA: TGTGCCAGCAGCTTAGTGCAGGGGCGGAATCAGCCCCAGCATTTT. Variable domain in full (rest from reference TRBV7-2 and TRBJ1-5): GAGVSQSPSNKVTEKGKDVELRCDPISGHTALYWYRQSLGQGLEFLIYFQGNSAPDKSGLPSDRFSAERTGGSVSTLTIQRTQQEDSAVYLCASSLVQGRNQPQHFGDGTRLSIL.

This clonotype was counted ten times or more. The rearrangement uses TRBV6-5 and TRBJ2-5; unclear D gene. This CDR3 comprises 15 residues. Deletions cut 4 bases from V and 2 bases from J, with 14 bases between. CDR1 and CDR2 from the germline V gene are MNHEY and SVGAGI. The DNA for the CDR3 is TGTGCCAGCAGTTCTCTCTCCGCTGGGCAAGAGACCCAGTACTTC. This encodes CASSSLSAGQETQYF.

This clonotype was found a few times. The chain carries TRBV12-3 or TRBV12-4 and TRBJ2-7, with 9 bases identical to TRBD2. The CDR3 is 14 amino acids. After removal of 8 bases from V and 3 bases from J, the junction contained 8 bases not matched to a gene. The CDR3 nucleotides are TGTGCCAGCCAGAGCGGGGGGCCCTACTACGAGCAGTACTTC. Translation gives CASQSGGPYYEQYF.

This clonotype was detected only a few times. The chain has TRBV10-3 and TRBJ2-7; D call uncertain. V gave up 2 bases and J gave up 0 bases, with 11 bases separating them. Germline values: CDR1 ENHRY, CDR2 SYGVKD. This CDR3 is built from 15 residues. Here the CDR3 reads CAISEDFLSSYEQYF. CDR3 DNA sequence: TGTGCCATCAGTGAGGATTTTCTGAGCTCCTACGAGCAGTACTTC.

V and J are TRBV7-9 and TRBJ2-1; a possible D gene is TRBD2 (6 bases). CDR3 length: 17 residues. V lost 3 bases and J lost 4, with 19 bases in between. In germline, CDR1 is SEHNR, CDR2 FQNEAQ (reference sequence). The CDR3: CASSLGLGGTGYNEQFF. CDR3 nucleotides: TGTGCCAGCAGCTTGGGTCTCGGCGGGACGGGTTACAATGAGCAGTTCTTC.

The rearrangement links TRBV6-1 to TRBJ1-5; D not resolved. The CDR3 spans 12 residues. With 5 bases removed from V and 11 bases from J, the gap between germline ends came to 13 bases. In germline, CDR1 is MNHNS, CDR2 SASEGT. Written as DNA, the CDR3 is TGTGCCAGCAGTCCCGGACGGTTGGCCCAGCATTTT. It yields the protein CASSPGRLAQHF.

This clonotype turned up a few times. This chain connects TRBV27 to TRBJ2-2; D unresolved. Germline CDR1 is MNHEY and CDR2 is SMNVEV (reference sequence). The CDR3 covers 16 residues. V shed 1 base and J shed 1 base, with 10 bases lying between them. The CDR3 spells CASSLWARMNTGELFF. The CDR3 DNA is TGTGCCAGCAGTTTATGGGCCCGAATGAACACCGGGGAGCTGTTTTTT.

This clonotype was seen a few times. The chain links TRBV7-6 to TRBJ2-1, with 9 bases identical to TRBD2. After removal of 1 base from V and 2 bases from J, the junction contained 3 bases not matched to a gene. Germline lookup yields CDR1 SGHVS and CDR2 FNYEAQ. The CDR3 is 16 amino acids. In nucleotides, the CDR3 is TGTGCCAGCAGCTTAGGGCGGGAGGGCCCCTACAATGAGCAGTTCTTC. This encodes CASSLGREGPYNEQFF.

V is TRBV9 and J is TRBJ2-2; TRBD1 aligns across 8 bases. The CDR3 contains 15 residues. Per germline, CDR1 SGDLS and CDR2 YYNGEE. The J segment lost 6 bases and the V segment lost 4 bases, leaving 8 bases of the junction unmatched. CDR3 region: CASSSYRGSAGELFF. The DNA of the CDR3 is TGTGCCAGCAGCTCGTACAGGGGGAGCGCCGGGGAGCTGTTTTTT.

The chain couples TRBV7-8 to TRBJ2-6, with D perhaps matching TRBD2 (5 bases). Germline CDR1 and CDR2: SGHVS and FQNEAQ. The CDR3 contains 17 residues. The V and J ends lost 6 bases and 0 bases respectively, with 15 bases between them. The CDR3 sequence is CASSASRGGSGANVLTF. The CDR3 DNA reads as TGTGCCAGCAGTGCATCTCGAGGAGGCTCTGGGGCCAACGTCCTGACTTTC.